This TCR beta chain came from a study of beta chain features in type 1 diabetes. This clone was observed a handful of times. Per germline, CDR1 SGHNT and CDR2 YYREEE (reference sequence). V was pared by 5 bases and J by 5 bases, with 7 bases of the junction left unmatched. The CDR3 runs 16 residues. Every isolated RNA sample was fully reverse transcribed, so sequencing captured expressed TCRB transcripts. The repertoire was sequenced with immunoSEQ multiplex PCR; TCRdb's copy has only in-frame clones and lacks some. This repertoire shows about 140,000 clones, about 7.1% found once; its top ten account for more than 1.1%.

The specimen was central memory CD4+ T cells from blood. The chain combines TRBV5-4 with TRBJ2-3, with TRBD2 identical over 14 bases. The clonotype originates from a woman aged 25 to 45 in good health. CDR3 sequence: CASSLRLAGGIDTQYF. CDR3 in DNA: TGTGCCAGCAGTCTCCGACTAGCGGGAGGGATAGATACGCAGTATTTT.